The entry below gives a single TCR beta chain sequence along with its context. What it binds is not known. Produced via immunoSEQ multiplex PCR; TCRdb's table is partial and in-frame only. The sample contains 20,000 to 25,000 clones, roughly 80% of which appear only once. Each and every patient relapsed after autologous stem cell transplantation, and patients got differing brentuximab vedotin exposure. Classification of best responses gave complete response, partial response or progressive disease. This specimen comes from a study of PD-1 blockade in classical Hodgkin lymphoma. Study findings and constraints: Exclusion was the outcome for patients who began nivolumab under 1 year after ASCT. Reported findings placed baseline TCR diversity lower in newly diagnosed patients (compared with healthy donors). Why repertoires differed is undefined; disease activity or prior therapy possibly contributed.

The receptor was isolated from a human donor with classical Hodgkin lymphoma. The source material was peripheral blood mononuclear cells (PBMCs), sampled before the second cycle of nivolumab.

CDR3 sequence (DNA): TGTGCCACCAGCCGGGACAGGAACACCGGGGAGCTGTTTTTT. This codes for CATSRDRNTGELFF. V usage is TRBV15 and J usage is TRBJ2-2, with 7 bases that match TRBD1. The germline gives CDR1 LNHNV, CDR2 YYDKDF (reference sequence). This CDR3 is 14 amino acids long. V lost 5 bases, J lost 1 base, and 1 base stayed unmatched.